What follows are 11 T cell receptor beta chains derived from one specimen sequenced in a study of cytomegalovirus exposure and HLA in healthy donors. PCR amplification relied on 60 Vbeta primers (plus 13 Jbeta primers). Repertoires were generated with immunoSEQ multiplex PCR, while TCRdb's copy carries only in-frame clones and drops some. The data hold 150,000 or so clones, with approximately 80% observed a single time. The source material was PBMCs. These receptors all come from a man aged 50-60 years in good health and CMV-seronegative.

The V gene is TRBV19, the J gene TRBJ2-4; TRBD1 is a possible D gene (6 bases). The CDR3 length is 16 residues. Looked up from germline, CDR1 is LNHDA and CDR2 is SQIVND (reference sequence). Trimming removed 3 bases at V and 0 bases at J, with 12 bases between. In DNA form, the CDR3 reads TGTGCCAGTAGTATGTGGACAGTTTTAGCCAAAAACATTCAGTACTTC. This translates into CASSMWTVLAKNIQYF.

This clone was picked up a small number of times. CDR3 sequence (DNA): TGCGCCAGCAGCTTGGATTGGGGGCAGGAAAATGGCTACACCTTC. Amino acid sequence: CASSLDWGQENGYTF. The chain has TRBV5-1 and TRBJ1-2; possibly TRBD1 for D (6 bases). Germline V gene sequence: CDR1 SGHRS, CDR2 YFSETQ. Trimming stripped 0 bases from V and 6 bases from J, with 15 bases between. The CDR3 spans 15 residues.

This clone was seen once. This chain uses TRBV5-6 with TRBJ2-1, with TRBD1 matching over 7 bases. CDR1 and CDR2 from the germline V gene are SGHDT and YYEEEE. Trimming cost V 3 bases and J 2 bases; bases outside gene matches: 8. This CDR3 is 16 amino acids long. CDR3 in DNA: TGTGCCAGCAGCTCACTAACCGGGACAGCCTACAATGAGCAGTTCTTC. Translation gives CASSSLTGTAYNEQFF.

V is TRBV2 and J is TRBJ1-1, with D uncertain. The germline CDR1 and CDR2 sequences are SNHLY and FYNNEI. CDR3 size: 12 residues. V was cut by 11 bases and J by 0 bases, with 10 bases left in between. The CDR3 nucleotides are TGTGCCCTAGGCACTTTGAACACTGAAGCTTTCTTT. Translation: CALGTLNTEAFF.

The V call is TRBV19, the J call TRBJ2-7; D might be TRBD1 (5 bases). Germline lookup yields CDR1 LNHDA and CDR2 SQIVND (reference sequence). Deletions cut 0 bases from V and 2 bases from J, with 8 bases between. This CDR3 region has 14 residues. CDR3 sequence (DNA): TGTGCCAGTAGTATAGAGAAAGGGGCCTACGAGCAGTACTTC. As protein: CASSIEKGAYEQYF.

CDR3 DNA sequence: TGTGCCAGCAGCGGGCCCCGGGGGGCGCCGGAGACCCAGTACTTC. As protein: CASSGPRGAPETQYF. The chain recombines TRBV5-6 with TRBJ2-5; D possibly corresponds to TRBD2 (7 bases). Germline V gene lookup returns CDR1 SGHDT and CDR2 YYEEEE. The CDR3 runs to 15 residues. V was shortened by 4 bases and J by 5 bases, with 18 bases between the two germline ends.

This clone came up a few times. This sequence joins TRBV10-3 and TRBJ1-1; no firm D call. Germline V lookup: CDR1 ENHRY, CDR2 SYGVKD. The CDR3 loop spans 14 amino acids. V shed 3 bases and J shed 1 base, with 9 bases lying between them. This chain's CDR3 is CAISDVGGNTEAFF. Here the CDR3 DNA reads TGTGCCATCAGTGATGTGGGAGGGAACACTGAAGCTTTCTTT.

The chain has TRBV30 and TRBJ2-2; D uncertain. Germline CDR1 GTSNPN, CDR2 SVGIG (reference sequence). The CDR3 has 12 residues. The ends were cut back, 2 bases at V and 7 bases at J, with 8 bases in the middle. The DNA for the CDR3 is TGTGCCTGGAGTCTCATGAGCGGGGAGCTGTTTTTT. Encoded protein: CAWSLMSGELFF.

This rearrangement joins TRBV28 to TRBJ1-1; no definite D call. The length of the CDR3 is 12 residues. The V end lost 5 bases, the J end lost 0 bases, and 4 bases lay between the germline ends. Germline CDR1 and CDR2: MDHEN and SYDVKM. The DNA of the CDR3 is TGTGCCAGCAGTCTTCTGAACACTGAAGCTTTCTTT. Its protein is CASSLLNTEAFF.

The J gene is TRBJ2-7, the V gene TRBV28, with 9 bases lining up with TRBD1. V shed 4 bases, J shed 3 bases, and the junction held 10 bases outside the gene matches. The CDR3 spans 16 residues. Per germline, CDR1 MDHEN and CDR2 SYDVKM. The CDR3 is CASSSGAGTGSYEQYF. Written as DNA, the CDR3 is TGTGCCAGCAGTTCGGGCGCGGGGACAGGGAGCTACGAGCAGTACTTC. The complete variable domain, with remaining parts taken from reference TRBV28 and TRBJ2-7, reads DVKVTQSSRYLVKRTGEKVFLECVQDMDHENMFWYRQDPGLGLRLIYFSYDVKMKEKGDIPEGYSVSREKKERFSLILESASTNQTSMYLCASSSGAGTGSYEQYFGPGTRLTVT.

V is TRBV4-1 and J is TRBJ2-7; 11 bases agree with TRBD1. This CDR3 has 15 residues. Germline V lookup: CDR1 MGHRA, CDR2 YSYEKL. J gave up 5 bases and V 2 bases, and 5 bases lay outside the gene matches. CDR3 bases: TGCGCCAGCAGCCAACCGGGACAGGGGGGGGACGAGCAGTACTTC. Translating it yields CASSQPGQGGDEQYF.